The present TCR beta chain was sequenced within a study of blood T cell repertoires in COVID-19. For the study at large: Some COVID-19 samples were acute and others convalescent; all came from the United States, Italy and Spain.

Study processing details: Estimated nucleated cell counts came from reference gene primer amplification. Libraries were prepared by immunoSEQ multiplex PCR; TCRdb keeps only in-frame clonotypes and omits some of them. V and J calls and clone size follow that table, whereas D and trimming were derived from the DNA. The sample gives 140,000 to 150,000 clones, roughly three quarters of which show up once; about 1.9% is in the top ten. Germline lookup yields CDR1 LNHDA and CDR2 SQIVND (reference sequence). V dropped 1 base and J dropped 5 bases, with 16 bases sitting between them. This CDR3 is 16 amino acids long.

The sequencing sample was made of peripheral blood. The V and J genes are TRBV19 and TRBJ2-3, with D perhaps matching TRBD2 (5 bases). The receptor comes from a woman in her fifties or sixties with acute or convalescent COVID-19. CDR3 DNA: TGTGCCAGTAGTATAGTAGTAGGACCCGGAGGAGATACGCAGTATTTT. It specifies CASSIVVGPGGDTQYF.